This TCR beta chain was profiled in a study of blood T cell repertoires in COVID-19. Study at large: From the United States, Italy and Spain came samples of acute and convalescent COVID-19.

Original processing methods: Researchers report that nucleated cell counts were estimated from reference gene primer amplification. TCRdb keeps only in-frame clones here, not all; method: immunoSEQ multiplex PCR. D and trimming come from the DNA, and the V and J calls and clone size come from that table. Of more than 85,000 clones detected, more than 90% appear once; the ten largest clones hold roughly 4.2%. Trimming shortened V by 1 base and J by 6 bases, and 12 bases separated the two germline ends. The CDR3 covers 14 residues. CDR1 and CDR2 from the germline V gene are SEHNR and FQNEAQ (reference sequence). This clone was observed once.

The sequenced material came from peripheral blood. J is TRBJ1-2 and V is TRBV7-9; no reliable D call. The TCR was taken from a man between 18 and 29 years old with acute or convalescent COVID-19. Here the CDR3 DNA reads TGTGCCAGCAGCTTAGTGTATCGCGGTAATGGCTACACCTTC. This encodes CASSLVYRGNGYTF.